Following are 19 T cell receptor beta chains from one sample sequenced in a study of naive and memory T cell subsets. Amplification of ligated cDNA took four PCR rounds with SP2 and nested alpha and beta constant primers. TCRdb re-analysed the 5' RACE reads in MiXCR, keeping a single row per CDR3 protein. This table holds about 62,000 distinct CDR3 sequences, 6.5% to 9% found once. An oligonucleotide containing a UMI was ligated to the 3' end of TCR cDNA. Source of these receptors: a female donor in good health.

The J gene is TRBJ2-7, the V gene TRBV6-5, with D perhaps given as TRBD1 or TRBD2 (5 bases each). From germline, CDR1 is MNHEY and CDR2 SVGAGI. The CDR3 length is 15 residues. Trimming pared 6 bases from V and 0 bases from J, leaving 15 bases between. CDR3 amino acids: CASRRGLAASYEQYF. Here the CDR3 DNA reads TGTGCCAGCAGGAGGGGCCTTGCGGCCTCCTACGAGCAGTACTTC.

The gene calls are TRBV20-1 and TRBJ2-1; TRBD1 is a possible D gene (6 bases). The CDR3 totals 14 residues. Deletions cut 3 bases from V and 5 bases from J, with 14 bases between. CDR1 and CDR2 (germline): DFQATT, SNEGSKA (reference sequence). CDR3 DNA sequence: TGCAGTGCTAGCTCAGGACAGTTCCACAATGAGCAGTTCTTC. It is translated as CSASSGQFHNEQFF.

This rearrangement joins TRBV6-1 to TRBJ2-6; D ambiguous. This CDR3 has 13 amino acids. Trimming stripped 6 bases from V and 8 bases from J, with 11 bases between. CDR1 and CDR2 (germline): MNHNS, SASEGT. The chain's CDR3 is CASRVLGPNVLTF. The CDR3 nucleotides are TGTGCCAGCAGGGTACTGGGTCCCAACGTCCTGACTTTC.

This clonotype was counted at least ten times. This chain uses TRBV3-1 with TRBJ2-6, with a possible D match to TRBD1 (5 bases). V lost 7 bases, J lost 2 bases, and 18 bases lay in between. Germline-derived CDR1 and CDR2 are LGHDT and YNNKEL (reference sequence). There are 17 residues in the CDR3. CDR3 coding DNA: TGTGCCAGCACCATTAGGCAGGGCGCAACTGGGGCCAACGTCCTGACTTTC. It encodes CASTIRQGATGANVLTF.

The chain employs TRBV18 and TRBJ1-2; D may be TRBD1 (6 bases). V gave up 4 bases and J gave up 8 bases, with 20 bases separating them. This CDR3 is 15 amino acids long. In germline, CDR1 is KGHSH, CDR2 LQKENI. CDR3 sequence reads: CASSRERQDISGYTF. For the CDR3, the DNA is TGTGCCAGCTCACGGGAGAGACAGGATATTAGCGGCTACACCTTC.

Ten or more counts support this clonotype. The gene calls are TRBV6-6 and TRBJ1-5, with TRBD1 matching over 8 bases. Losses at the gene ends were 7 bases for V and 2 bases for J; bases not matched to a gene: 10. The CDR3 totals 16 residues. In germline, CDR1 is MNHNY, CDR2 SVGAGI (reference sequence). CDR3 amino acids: CASKTGEDGGNQPQHF. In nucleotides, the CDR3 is TGTGCCAGCAAGACAGGGGAAGATGGGGGCAATCAGCCCCAGCATTTT.

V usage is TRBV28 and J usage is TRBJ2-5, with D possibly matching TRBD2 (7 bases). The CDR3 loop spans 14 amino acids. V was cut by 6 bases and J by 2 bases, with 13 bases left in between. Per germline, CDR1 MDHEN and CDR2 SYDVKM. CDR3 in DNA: TGTGCCAGCAGGATAGGGGGGGCTCAAGAGACCCAGTACTTC. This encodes CASRIGGAQETQYF.

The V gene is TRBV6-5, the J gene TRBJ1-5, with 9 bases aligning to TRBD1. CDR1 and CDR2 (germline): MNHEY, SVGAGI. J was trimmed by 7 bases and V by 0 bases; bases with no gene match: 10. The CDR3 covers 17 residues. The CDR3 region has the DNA TGTGCCAGCAGTTACTCGGGGACAGGGCGAGAGGGGCAGCCCCAGCATTTT. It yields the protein CASSYSGTGREGQPQHF.

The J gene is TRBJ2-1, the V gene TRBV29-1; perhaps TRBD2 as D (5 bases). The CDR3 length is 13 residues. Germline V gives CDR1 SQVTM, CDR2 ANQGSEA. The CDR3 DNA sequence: TGCAGTGCGGTAGGAGGCCTGTACAATGAGCAGTTCTTC. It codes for CSAVGGLYNEQFF.

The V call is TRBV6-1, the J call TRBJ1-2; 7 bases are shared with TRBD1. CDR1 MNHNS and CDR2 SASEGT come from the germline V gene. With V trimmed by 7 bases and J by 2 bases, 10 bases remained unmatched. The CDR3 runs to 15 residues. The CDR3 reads CASTLSGTANYGYTF. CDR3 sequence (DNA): TGTGCCAGCACTCTATCGGGGACAGCGAACTATGGCTACACCTTC.

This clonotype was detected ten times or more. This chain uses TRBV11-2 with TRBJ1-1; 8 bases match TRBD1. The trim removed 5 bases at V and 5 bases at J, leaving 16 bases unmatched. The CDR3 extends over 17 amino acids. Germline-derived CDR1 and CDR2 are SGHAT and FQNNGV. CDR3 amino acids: CASSPLRATGGGTEAFF. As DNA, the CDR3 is TGTGCCAGCAGCCCACTCAGAGCCACAGGGGGGGGGACTGAAGCTTTCTTT. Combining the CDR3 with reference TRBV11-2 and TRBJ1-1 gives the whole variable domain EAGVAQSPRYKIIEKRQSVAFWCNPISGHATLYWYQQILGQGPKLLIQFQNNGVVDDSQLPKDRFSAERLKGVDSTLKIQPAKLEDSAVYLCASSPLRATGGGTEAFFGQGTRLTVV.

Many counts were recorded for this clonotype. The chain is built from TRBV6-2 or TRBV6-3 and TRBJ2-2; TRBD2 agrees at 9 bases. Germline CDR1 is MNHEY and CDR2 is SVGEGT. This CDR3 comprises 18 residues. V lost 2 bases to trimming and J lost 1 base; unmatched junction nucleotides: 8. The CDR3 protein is CASSYHPSSGVNTGELFF. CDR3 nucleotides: TGTGCCAGCAGTTACCACCCCTCTAGCGGGGTGAACACCGGGGAGCTGTTTTTT.

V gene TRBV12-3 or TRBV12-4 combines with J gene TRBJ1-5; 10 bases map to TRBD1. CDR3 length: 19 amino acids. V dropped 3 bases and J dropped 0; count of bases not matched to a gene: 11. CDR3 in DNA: TGTGCCAGCAGTTTCTCGGGACAGGGGATACCTCTTAGCAATCAGCCCCAGCATTTT. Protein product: CASSFSGQGIPLSNQPQHF.

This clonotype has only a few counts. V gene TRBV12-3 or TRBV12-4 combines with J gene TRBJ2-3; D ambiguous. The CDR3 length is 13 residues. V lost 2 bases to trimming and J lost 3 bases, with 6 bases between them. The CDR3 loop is CASSLTQTDTQYF. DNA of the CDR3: TGTGCCAGCAGTTTAACCCAGACAGATACGCAGTATTTT.

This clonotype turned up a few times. The CDR3 DNA reads as TGTGCCTTTGCTCACACAGATACGCAGTATTTT. It encodes CAFAHTDTQYF. The genes are TRBV30 and TRBJ2-3; D unclear. The V gene's germline CDR1 is GTSNPN and CDR2 SVGIG (reference sequence). The CDR3 is 11 amino acids. With 7 bases removed from V and 2 bases from J, the gap between germline ends came to 7 bases.

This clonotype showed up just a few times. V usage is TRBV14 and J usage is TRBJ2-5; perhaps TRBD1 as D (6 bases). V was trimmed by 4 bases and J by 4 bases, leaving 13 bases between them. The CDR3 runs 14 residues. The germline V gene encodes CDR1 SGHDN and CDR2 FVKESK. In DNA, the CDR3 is TGTGCCAGCAGCCCCCAGGGGTCTCCAGAGACCCAGTACTTC. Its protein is CASSPQGSPETQYF.

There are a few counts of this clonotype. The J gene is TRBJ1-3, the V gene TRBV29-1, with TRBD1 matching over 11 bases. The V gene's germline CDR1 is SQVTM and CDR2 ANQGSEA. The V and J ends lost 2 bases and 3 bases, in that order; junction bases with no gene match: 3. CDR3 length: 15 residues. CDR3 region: CSVEPDRGLGNTIYF. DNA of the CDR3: TGCAGCGTTGAACCGGACAGGGGGCTTGGAAACACCATATATTTT.

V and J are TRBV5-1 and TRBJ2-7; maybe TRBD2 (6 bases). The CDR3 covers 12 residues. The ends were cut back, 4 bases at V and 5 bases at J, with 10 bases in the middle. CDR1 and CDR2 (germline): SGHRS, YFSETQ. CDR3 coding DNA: TGCGCCAGCAGCACAGGAGGGAACGAGCAGTACTTC. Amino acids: CASSTGGNEQYF.

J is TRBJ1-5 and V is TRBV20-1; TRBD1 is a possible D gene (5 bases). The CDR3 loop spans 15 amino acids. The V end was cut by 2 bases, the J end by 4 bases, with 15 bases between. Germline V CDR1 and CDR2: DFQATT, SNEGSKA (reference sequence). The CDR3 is CSARPGGATNQPQHF. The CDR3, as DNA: TGCAGTGCTAGACCGGGTGGGGCGACTAATCAGCCCCAGCATTTT.